The clone carrying this TCR beta chain came up a few times. The V gene's germline CDR1 is SGHTA and CDR2 FQGNSA. The V gene lost 1 base and the J gene lost 5 bases, with 10 bases spanning the gap. The CDR3 is 14 residues long. The data originate from a study of blood T cell repertoires in COVID-19. Whole-study context: PBMCs, B-cell-depleted T cells, or T cells provided the cDNA or gDNA that made up the material.

Original processing methods: Amplified reference gene primers provided the basis for estimating nucleated cell counts. The data were produced by immunoSEQ multiplex PCR, yet TCRdb's version contains in-frame clones alone and is incomplete. The V and J calls and clone size come from that table; D and trimming were worked out from the DNA. There are some 270,000 clones in the sample; around nine tenths occur only once, and about 1.6% lies in the top ten. This clonotype was sampled from an older woman who had recovered from COVID-19. Sequencing was performed on peripheral blood. This chain links TRBV7-2 with TRBJ2-3; maybe TRBD1 (6 bases). CDR3 coding DNA: TGTGCCAGCAGCTTAGGGGACACGATAGATACGCAGTATTTT. Translated, it gives CASSLGDTIDTQYF.